The 27 T cell receptor beta chains below come from one sample, sequenced in a study of T cells after yellow fever vaccination. MiXCR, run by TCRdb on the 5' RACE reads, gives a single entry per CDR3 protein. This table holds hundreds of thousands of distinct CDR3 sequences, roughly 13% found once. This sample comprised PBMCs, obtained on the day of the yellow fever booster vaccination. These receptors all stem from a man aged 25-45 years who received the YFV17D yellow fever vaccine.

The chain uses TRBV6-5 and TRBJ2-7, with D perhaps TRBD1 (6 bases). Germline V gene sequence: CDR1 MNHEY, CDR2 SVGAGI. V was trimmed by 0 bases and J by 1 base, leaving 7 bases between them. The length of the CDR3 is 14 residues. The CDR3 nucleotides read TGTGCCAGCAGTTACTCCGACAGGTCCTACGAGCAGTACTTC. It yields the protein CASSYSDRSYEQYF.

A few counts support this clonotype. The CDR3, as DNA: TGTGCCAGCATGGGGACTGGGGGGACAGATACGCAGTATTTT. Protein product: CASMGTGGTDTQYF. The rearrangement links TRBV9 to TRBJ2-3, with a possible D match to TRBD2 (6 bases). V lost 6 bases, J lost 3 bases, and 14 bases lay in between. The CDR3 is made up of 14 amino acids. The germline CDR1 and CDR2 sequences are SGDLS and YYNGEE.

The chain combines TRBV20-1 with TRBJ2-2, with D perhaps TRBD2 (5 bases). Trimming removed 6 bases at V and 9 bases at J, with 17 bases between. The CDR3 consists of 13 residues. In germline, CDR1 is DFQATT, CDR2 SNEGSKA (reference sequence). The CDR3 spells CSAPDPGSRELFF. In DNA form, the CDR3 reads TGCAGTGCGCCAGATCCGGGGAGCCGGGAGCTGTTTTTT.

This chain links TRBV24-1 with TRBJ1-2; tentative D call: TRBD1 (5 bases). Germline values: CDR1 KGHDR, CDR2 SFDVKD. The CDR3 has 14 residues. V was cut by 7 bases and J by 4 bases, with 15 bases left in between. The CDR3, as DNA: TGTGCCACCAGATCCCGGGACTCTCCCTATGGCTACACCTTC. Translated, it gives CATRSRDSPYGYTF.

The V and J genes are TRBV7-2 and TRBJ2-1, with 8 bases aligning to TRBD2. V gave up 7 bases and J gave up 5 bases; unmatched junction bases: 10. The CDR3 is made up of 15 amino acids. In germline, CDR1 is SGHTA, CDR2 FQGNSA. The CDR3 loop is CASTQRTSFHNEQFF. The CDR3 DNA sequence: TGTGCCAGCACCCAAAGGACTAGCTTCCACAATGAGCAGTTCTTC.

This clonotype was seen a handful of times. This sequence joins TRBV20-1 and TRBJ1-1; D gene uncertain. V was cut by 1 base and J by 6 bases, with 12 bases left in between. This CDR3 has 13 amino acids. Per germline, CDR1 DFQATT and CDR2 SNEGSKA (reference sequence). DNA of the CDR3: TGCAGTGCTAGAGCCAGGTTTACTCCTGAAGCTTTCTTT. Amino acid sequence: CSARARFTPEAFF.

The gene calls are TRBV29-1 and TRBJ2-5; TRBD2 might be the D (6 bases). Trimming stripped 3 bases from V and 4 bases from J, with 9 bases between. The V gene's germline CDR1 is SQVTM and CDR2 ANQGSEA. CDR3 length: 12 residues. CDR3 in amino acids: CSVDNGGETQYF. The DNA for the CDR3 is TGCAGCGTTGATAACGGGGGAGAGACCCAGTACTTC.

J is TRBJ2-1 and V is TRBV10-3; 8 bases match TRBD1. After removal of 9 bases from V and 5 bases from J, the junction contained 12 bases not matched to a gene. CDR1 ENHRY and CDR2 SYGVKD come from the germline V gene. The CDR3 has 15 residues. CDR3 sequence: CAMKRGQGRNNEQFF. The CDR3 bases are TGTGCCATGAAACGAGGACAGGGACGAAACAATGAGCAGTTCTTC.

This clonotype was recorded a few times. The chain has TRBV4-1 and TRBJ1-2, with 8 nucleotides matching TRBD1. Germline trimming cut 4 bases from V and 8 bases from J; bases unmatched to any gene: 15. CDR1 is MGHRA and CDR2 is YSYEKL in the germline V gene. The CDR3 spans 16 residues. The CDR3 spells CASSRLAFSGGDGYTF. CDR3 coding DNA: TGCGCCAGCAGCCGCCTGGCCTTCTCAGGGGGCGACGGCTACACCTTC.

The chain joins TRBV9 to TRBJ2-2; TRBD1 is a possible D gene (6 bases). CDR1 and CDR2 from the germline V gene are SGDLS and YYNGEE. Trimming removed 0 bases at V and 1 base at J, with 7 bases between. The CDR3 spans 15 residues. In nucleotides, the CDR3 is TGTGCCAGCAGCGTAGAGGGACAGAACACCGGGGAGCTGTTTTTT. Encoded protein: CASSVEGQNTGELFF.

This clonotype has a count of ten or more. The CDR3, as DNA: TGCGCCAGCAGCCAGCATCGGGGGACTAGCGACTACGAGCAGTACTTC. This encodes CASSQHRGTSDYEQYF. This chain uses TRBV4-3 with TRBJ2-7; 10 positions agree with TRBD2. The CDR3 length is 16 residues. The junction had 8 bases not matched to a gene; V was cut back by 3 bases and J by 3 bases. Per germline, CDR1 LGHNA and CDR2 YSLEER.

The V gene is TRBV4-3, the J gene TRBJ2-7, with D unresolved. The V end was cut by 2 bases, the J end by 3 bases, with 14 bases between. The CDR3 covers 15 residues. Looked up from germline, CDR1 is LGHNA and CDR2 is YSLEER. The CDR3 sequence: CASSQNYGDHYEQYF. CDR3 in DNA: TGCGCCAGCAGCCAAAACTACGGAGATCACTACGAGCAGTACTTC.

The chain employs TRBV7-9 and TRBJ2-7; D not resolved. The V end was cut by 3 bases, the J end by 6 bases, with 6 bases between. Germline assignment: CDR1 SEHNR and CDR2 FQNEAQ (reference sequence). The CDR3 runs 11 residues. DNA of the CDR3: TGTGCCAGCAGCTTCGTGGGCGAGCAGTACTTC. Amino acids: CASSFVGEQYF.

The rearrangement links TRBV25-1 to TRBJ2-7; D is tentatively TRBD1 or TRBD2 (6 bases each). The germline V gene encodes CDR1 MGHDK and CDR2 SYGVNS. V gave up 6 bases and J gave up 5 bases, with 20 bases separating them. The CDR3 contains 15 residues. The CDR3 DNA follows: TGTGCCAGCAGGGCCGGGGGACAAATCGGGGACGAGCAGTACTTC. Translation gives CASRAGGQIGDEQYF.

CDR3 amino acids: CSARATGDTIYF. The CDR3, as DNA: TGCAGTGCTAGAGCGACAGGGGACACCATATATTTT. This rearrangement joins TRBV20-1 to TRBJ1-3; 8 positions match TRBD1. The germline V gene encodes CDR1 DFQATT and CDR2 SNEGSKA (reference sequence). The trim removed 1 base at V and 8 bases at J, leaving 1 base unmatched. This CDR3 contains 12 residues.

The J gene is TRBJ2-1, the V gene TRBV18; D uncertain. Germline V gene data show CDR1 as KGHSH and CDR2 as LQKENI. This CDR3 is built from 14 residues. V gave up 3 bases and J gave up 0 bases, with 6 bases separating them. In nucleotides, the CDR3 is TGTGCCAGCTCACCTAGTCGCTCCTACAATGAGCAGTTCTTC. This sequence encodes CASSPSRSYNEQFF.

This clonotype appeared a few times. The chain has TRBV5-6 and TRBJ2-3, with D perhaps matching TRBD1 (5 bases). Germline loops: CDR1 SGHDT, CDR2 YYEEEE. The CDR3 is 13 residues long. V lost 4 bases and J lost 5, with 11 bases in between. CDR3 DNA: TGTGCCAGCAGCATTCGGACAATAGATACGCAGTATTTT. It yields the protein CASSIRTIDTQYF.

The chain employs TRBV27 and TRBJ2-7; possible D gene TRBD2, 6 bases. The CDR3 runs to 15 residues. V was trimmed by 3 bases and J by 3 bases, leaving 15 bases between them. Germline lookup yields CDR1 MNHEY and CDR2 SMNVEV (reference sequence). The chain's CDR3 is CASSFPGSAVYEQYF. The CDR3 DNA reads TGTGCCAGCAGTTTCCCCGGGAGCGCGGTCTACGAGCAGTACTTC.

This clonotype showed up many times. The rearrangement joins TRBV3-1 to TRBJ2-1, with D uncertain. Germline V gene sequence: CDR1 LGHDT, CDR2 YNNKEL (reference sequence). V lost 2 bases to trimming and J lost 5 bases, with 22 bases between them. There are 18 residues in the CDR3. In DNA form, the CDR3 reads TGTGCCAGCAGCCAACCTCTCCGGCGGAGACAAAATGACAATGAGCAGTTCTTC. Amino acid sequence: CASSQPLRRRQNDNEQFF.

This clonotype was detected a few times. The rearrangement links TRBV30 to TRBJ1-1, with 9 positions matching TRBD1. Looked up from germline, CDR1 is GTSNPN and CDR2 is SVGIG (reference sequence). The CDR3 runs to 16 residues. The V segment lost 1 base and the J segment 3 bases; nucleotides outside the gene matches: 9. The CDR3 nucleotides read TGTGCCTGGAGTGGGGGACAGGGCCCCTGGCACACTGAAGCTTTCTTT. This translates into CAWSGGQGPWHTEAFF.

The CDR3 region has the DNA TGTGCCAGCAGCTTAGGGGCTTTCTACGAGCAGTACTTC. Protein: CASSLGAFYEQYF. The chain joins TRBV13 to TRBJ2-7; D gene uncertain. Trimming left V 0 bases short and J 3 bases short, with 6 bases between. The length of the CDR3 is 13 residues. The germline CDR1 and CDR2 sequences are PRHDT and FYEKMQ (reference sequence).

This chain links TRBV28 with TRBJ2-2, with D perhaps TRBD2 (6 bases). V lost 4 bases, J lost 6 bases, and 21 bases lay in between. From germline, CDR1 is MDHEN and CDR2 SYDVKM. CDR3 length equals 17 residues. The chain's CDR3 is CASSSRPGLPSSGELFF. CDR3 sequence (DNA): TGTGCCAGCAGTTCCCGCCCGGGACTCCCATCTTCCGGGGAGCTGTTTTTT.

This clonotype showed up just a few times. This chain connects TRBV20-1 to TRBJ2-1; TRBD2 is a possible D gene (6 bases). V lost 6 bases to trimming and J lost 5 bases, with 20 bases between them. CDR1 DFQATT and CDR2 SNEGSKA come from the germline V gene (reference sequence). The CDR3 loop spans 15 amino acids. CDR3 residues: CSASPDGGWDNEQFF. CDR3 bases: TGCAGTGCGAGTCCCGATGGGGGGTGGGACAATGAGCAGTTCTTC.

The rearrangement uses TRBV4-1 and TRBJ2-2, with D perhaps being TRBD1 or TRBD2 (6 bases each). Germline values: CDR1 MGHRA, CDR2 YSYEKL. Trimming cost V 3 bases and J 7 bases, with 12 bases left between them. The CDR3 spans 14 residues. The CDR3: CASSQVGGGGELFF. The CDR3 region has the DNA TGCGCCAGCAGCCAGGTCGGGGGCGGCGGGGAGCTGTTTTTT.

A few counts support this clonotype. The chain is built from TRBV4-3 and TRBJ1-2, with D unresolved. V was pared by 1 base and J by 8 bases, with 8 bases between. In germline, CDR1 is LGHNA, CDR2 YSLEER. The CDR3 is made up of 12 amino acids. CDR3 nucleotides: TGCGCCAGCAGCCAAGTAGGAACCGGCTACACCTTC. Amino acid sequence: CASSQVGTGYTF.

This clonotype was recorded at least ten times. The chain employs TRBV4-3 and TRBJ2-1; unclear D gene. Germline lookup yields CDR1 LGHNA and CDR2 YSLEER. V was cut by 1 base and J by 6 bases, with 7 bases left in between. The CDR3 has 13 residues. CDR3 residues: CASSQGSGNEQFF. CDR3 in DNA: TGCGCCAGCAGCCAAGGTTCAGGCAATGAGCAGTTCTTC.

This clonotype was observed a few times. The chain combines TRBV7-2 with TRBJ1-5; no clear D. CDR3 length equals 15 residues. Trimming shortened V by 1 base and J by 5 bases, and 12 bases separated the two germline ends. Germline-derived CDR1 and CDR2 are SGHTA and FQGNSA. CDR3 nucleotide sequence: TGTGCCAGCAGCTTAGTCGGACCCAGAGATCAGCCCCAGCATTTT. It yields the protein CASSLVGPRDQPQHF. Full variable domain (remainder filled in from reference TRBV7-2 and TRBJ1-5): GAGVSQSPSNKVTEKGKDVELRCDPISGHTALYWYRQSLGQGLEFLIYFQGNSAPDKSGLPSDRFSAERTGGSVSTLTIQRTQQEDSAVYLCASSLVGPRDQPQHFGDGTRLSIL.